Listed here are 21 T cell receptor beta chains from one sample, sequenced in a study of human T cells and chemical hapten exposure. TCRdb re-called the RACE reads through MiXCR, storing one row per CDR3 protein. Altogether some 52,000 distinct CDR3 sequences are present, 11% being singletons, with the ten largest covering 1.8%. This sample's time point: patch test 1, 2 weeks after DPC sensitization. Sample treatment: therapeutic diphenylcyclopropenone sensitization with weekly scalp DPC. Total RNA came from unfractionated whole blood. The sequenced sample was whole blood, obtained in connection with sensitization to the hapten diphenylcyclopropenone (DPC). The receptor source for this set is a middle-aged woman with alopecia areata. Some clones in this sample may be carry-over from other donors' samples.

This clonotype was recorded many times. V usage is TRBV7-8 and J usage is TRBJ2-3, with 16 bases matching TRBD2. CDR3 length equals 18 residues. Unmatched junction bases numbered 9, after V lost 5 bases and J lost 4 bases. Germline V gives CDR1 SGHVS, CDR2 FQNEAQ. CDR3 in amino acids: CASSPKGLAGGPSDTQYF. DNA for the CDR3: TGTGCCAGCAGCCCGAAGGGACTAGCGGGGGGGCCATCAGATACGCAGTATTTT.

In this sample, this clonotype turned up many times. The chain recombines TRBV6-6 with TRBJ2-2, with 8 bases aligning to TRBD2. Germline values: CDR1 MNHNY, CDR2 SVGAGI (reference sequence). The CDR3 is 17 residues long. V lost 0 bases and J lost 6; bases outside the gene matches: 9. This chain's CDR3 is CASSYSKGGRPPGELFF. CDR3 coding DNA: TGTGCCAGCAGTTACTCGAAAGGCGGGAGGCCGCCCGGGGAGCTGTTTTTT.

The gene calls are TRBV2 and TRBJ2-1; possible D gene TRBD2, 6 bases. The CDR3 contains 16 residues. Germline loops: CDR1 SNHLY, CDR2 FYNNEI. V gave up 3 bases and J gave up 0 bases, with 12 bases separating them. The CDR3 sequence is CASSEPVGSSYNEQFF. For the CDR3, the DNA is TGTGCCAGCAGTGAGCCCGTCGGGAGCTCCTACAATGAGCAGTTCTTC. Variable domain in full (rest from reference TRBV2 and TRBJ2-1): EPEVTQTPSHQVTQMGQEVILRCVPISNHLYFYWYRQILGQKVEFLVSFYNNEISEKSEIFDDQFSVERPDGSNFTLKIRSTKLEDSAMYFCASSEPVGSSYNEQFFGPGTRLTVL.

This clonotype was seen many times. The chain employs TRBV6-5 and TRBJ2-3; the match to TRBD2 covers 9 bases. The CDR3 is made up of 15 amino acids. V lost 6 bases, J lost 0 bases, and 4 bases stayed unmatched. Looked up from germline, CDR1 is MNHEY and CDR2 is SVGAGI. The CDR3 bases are TGTGCCAGCAGGCGCGGACTAGCGAGCACAGATACGCAGTATTTT. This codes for CASRRGLASTDTQYF.

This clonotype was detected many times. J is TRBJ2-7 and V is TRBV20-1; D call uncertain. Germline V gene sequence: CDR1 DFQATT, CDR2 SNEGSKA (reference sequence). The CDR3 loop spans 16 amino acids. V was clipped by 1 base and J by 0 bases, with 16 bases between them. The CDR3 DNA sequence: TGCAGTGCTAGAGTAGGGAACTCGAGAAGCTCCTACGAGCAGTACTTC. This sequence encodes CSARVGNSRSSYEQYF.

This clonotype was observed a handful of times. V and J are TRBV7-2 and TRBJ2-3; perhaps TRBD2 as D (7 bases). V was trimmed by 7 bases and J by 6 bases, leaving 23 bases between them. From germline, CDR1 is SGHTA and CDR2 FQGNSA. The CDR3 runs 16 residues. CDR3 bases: TGTGCCAGCACCAAGGGAGAGGGGGGGCCGTCCGATACGCAGTATTTT. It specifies CASTKGEGGPSDTQYF.

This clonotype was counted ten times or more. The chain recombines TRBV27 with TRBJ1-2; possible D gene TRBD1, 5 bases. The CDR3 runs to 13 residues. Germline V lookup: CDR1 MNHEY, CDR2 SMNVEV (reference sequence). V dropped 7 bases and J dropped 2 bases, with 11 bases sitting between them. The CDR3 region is CASMGGINYGYTF. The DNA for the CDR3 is TGTGCCAGCATGGGGGGGATCAACTATGGCTACACCTTC.

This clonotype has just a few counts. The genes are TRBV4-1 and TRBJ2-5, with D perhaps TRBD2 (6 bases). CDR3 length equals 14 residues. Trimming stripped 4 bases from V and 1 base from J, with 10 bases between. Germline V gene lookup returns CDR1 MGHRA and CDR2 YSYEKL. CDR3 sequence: CASSRLAPQETQYF. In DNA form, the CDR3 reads TGCGCCAGCAGCCGCCTAGCGCCCCAAGAGACCCAGTACTTC.

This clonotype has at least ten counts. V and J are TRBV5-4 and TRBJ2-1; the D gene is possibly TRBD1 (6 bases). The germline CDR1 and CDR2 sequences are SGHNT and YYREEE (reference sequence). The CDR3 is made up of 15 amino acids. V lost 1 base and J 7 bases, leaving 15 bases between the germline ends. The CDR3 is CASSLIGQTRNEQFF. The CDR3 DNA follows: TGTGCCAGCAGCTTGATCGGACAGACGAGGAATGAGCAGTTCTTC.

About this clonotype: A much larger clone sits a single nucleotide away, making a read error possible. The DNA of the CDR3 is TGCGCCAGCAGTGATAGGACAGGGGAGCGGTACTTC. Translation gives CASSDRTGERYF. V and J are TRBV10-1 and TRBJ2-7; 9 positions match TRBD1. CDR1 is WNHNN, CDR2 SYGVQD, per germline (reference sequence). The CDR3 is 12 residues long.

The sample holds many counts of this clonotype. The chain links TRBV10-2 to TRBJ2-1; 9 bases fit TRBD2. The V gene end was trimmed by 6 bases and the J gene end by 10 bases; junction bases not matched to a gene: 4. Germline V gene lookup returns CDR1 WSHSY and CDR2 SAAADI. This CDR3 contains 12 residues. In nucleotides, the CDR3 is TGCGCCAGCAGCTCGGGACTAGCAGAGCAGTTCTTC. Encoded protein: CASSSGLAEQFF.

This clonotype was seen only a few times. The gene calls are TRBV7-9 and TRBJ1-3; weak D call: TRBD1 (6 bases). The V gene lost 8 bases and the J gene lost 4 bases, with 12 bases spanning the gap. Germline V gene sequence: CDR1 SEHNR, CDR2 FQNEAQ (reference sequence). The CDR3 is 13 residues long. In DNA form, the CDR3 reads TGTGCCAGCCTCAGGACAGAAGGAAACACCATATATTTT. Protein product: CASLRTEGNTIYF. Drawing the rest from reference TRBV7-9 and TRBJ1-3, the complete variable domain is DTGVSQNPRHKITKRGQNVTFRCDPISEHNRLYWYRQTLGQGPEFLTYFQNEAQLEKSRLLSDRFSAERPKGSFSTLEIQRTEQGDSAMYLCASLRTEGNTIYFGEGSWLTVV.

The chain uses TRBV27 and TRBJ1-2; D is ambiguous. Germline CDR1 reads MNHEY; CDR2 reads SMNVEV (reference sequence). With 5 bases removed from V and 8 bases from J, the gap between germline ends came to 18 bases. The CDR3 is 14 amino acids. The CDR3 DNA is TGTGCCAGCAGTCCAGAGAGGAATCCCTGGGGCTACACCTTC. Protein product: CASSPERNPWGYTF.

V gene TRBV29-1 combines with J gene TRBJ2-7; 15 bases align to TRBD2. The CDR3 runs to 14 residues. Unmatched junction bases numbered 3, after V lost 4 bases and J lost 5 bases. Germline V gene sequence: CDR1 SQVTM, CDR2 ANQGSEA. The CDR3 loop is CSVGTSGRADEQYF. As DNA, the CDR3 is TGCAGCGTTGGGACTAGCGGGAGGGCTGACGAGCAGTACTTC.

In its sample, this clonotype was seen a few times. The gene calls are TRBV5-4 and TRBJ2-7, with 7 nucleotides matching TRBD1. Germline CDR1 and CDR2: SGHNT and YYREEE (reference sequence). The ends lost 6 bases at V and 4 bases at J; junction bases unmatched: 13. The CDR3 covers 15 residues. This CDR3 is CASTGGLESKYEQYF. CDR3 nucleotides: TGTGCCAGCACAGGGGGTCTAGAATCCAAATACGAGCAGTACTTC.

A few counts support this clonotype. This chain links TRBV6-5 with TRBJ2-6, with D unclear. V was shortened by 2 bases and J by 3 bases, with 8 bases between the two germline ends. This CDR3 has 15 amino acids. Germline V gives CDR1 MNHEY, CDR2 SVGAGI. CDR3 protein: CASSYGQVGANVLTF. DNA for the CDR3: TGTGCCAGCAGTTACGGCCAGGTTGGGGCCAACGTCCTGACTTTC.

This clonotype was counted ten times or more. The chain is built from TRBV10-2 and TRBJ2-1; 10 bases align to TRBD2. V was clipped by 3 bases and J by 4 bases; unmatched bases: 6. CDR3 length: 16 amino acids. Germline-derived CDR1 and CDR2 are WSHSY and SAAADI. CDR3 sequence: CASSELGAGGYNEQFF. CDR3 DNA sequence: TGCGCCAGCAGTGAACTCGGAGCGGGAGGGTACAATGAGCAGTTCTTC.

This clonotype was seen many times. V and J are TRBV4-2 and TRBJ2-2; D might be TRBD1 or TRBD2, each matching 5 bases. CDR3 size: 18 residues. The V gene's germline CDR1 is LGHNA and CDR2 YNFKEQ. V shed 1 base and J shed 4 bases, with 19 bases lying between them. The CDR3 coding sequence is TGTGCCAGCAGCCAAGGGTCATGGCTTAGTGGGACCACCGGGGAGCTGTTTTTT. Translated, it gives CASSQGSWLSGTTGELFF.

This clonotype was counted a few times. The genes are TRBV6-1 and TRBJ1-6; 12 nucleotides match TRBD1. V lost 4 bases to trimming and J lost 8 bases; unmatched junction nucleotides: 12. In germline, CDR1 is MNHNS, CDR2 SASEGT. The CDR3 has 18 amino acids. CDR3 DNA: TGTGCCAGCAGTGGGCAACTTCCGGGACAGGGGGCGTATTCACCCCTCCACTTT. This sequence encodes CASSGQLPGQGAYSPLHF.

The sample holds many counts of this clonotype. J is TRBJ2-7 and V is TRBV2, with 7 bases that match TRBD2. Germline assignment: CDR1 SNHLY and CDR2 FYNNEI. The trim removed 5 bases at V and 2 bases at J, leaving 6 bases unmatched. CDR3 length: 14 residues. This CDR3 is CASSLGGVTYEQYF. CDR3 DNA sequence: TGTGCCAGCAGTCTGGGAGGGGTAACCTACGAGCAGTACTTC.

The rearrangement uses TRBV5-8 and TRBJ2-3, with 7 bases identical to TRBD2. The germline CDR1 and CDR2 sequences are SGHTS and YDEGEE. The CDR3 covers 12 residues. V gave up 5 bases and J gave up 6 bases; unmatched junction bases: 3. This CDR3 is CASRLALDTQYF. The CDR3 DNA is TGTGCCAGCAGACTAGCGTTGGATACGCAGTATTTT.